The T cell receptor (beta chain) under discussion was sequenced for a study of blood T cells in healthy people across ages. Study-level information: With template switching, about one barcoded beta molecule was captured per two T cells.

Between the trimmed V and J ends, which lost 5 bases and 0 bases, there was a span of 11 bases. CDR1 and CDR2 from the germline V gene are MNHEY and SVGAGI. This CDR3 spans 15 amino acids. Study-wide results and caveats: Among long-lived donors, naive CD4+ cells were more numerous and diversity higher than in aged donors.

For the second PCR, which ran for 7 to 11 cycles, a sample-barcoded 5' primer and a J-beta primer mix were used. MiXCR, applied by TCRdb to the 5' RACE reads, yields one record per CDR3 protein. This repertoire shows around 500,000 distinct CDR3 sequences, 45% to 55% found once; its top ten account for approximately 25%. Comment on this clonotype: Its antigen is still unknown.

Material for sequencing was blood. This chain links TRBV6-5 with TRBJ1-5, with TRBD1 as a possible D gene (5 bases). The clonotype originates from a man older than 75 in good health. This CDR3 is CASSTSGASNQPQHF. CDR3 DNA sequence: TGTGCCAGCAGTACGAGTGGGGCTAGCAATCAGCCCCAGCATTTT.